The present TCR beta chain was sequenced within a study of graft-versus-host responses after intestinal transplantation. The CDR3 runs to 13 residues. The germline V gene encodes CDR1 KGHSH and CDR2 LQKENI. Trimming removed 0 bases at V and 7 bases at J, with 9 bases between. The table came from immunoSEQ multiplex PCR; TCRdb's copy has only in-frame clones and leaves some out. Altogether some 69,000 clones are present, roughly 92% being singletons, with the ten largest covering about 6.7%. The sample consisted of bone marrow, taken around 720 days after intestinal transplantation. This sequence joins TRBV18 and TRBJ1-2, with D unresolved. This clonotype was sampled from a human patient who received an intestinal transplant, so some T cells may come from the graft donor. The CDR3 is CASSPPTLGGYTF. CDR3 DNA: TGTGCCAGCTCACCACCAACATTGGGTGGCTACACCTTC.